Listed below are T cell receptor beta chains from one sample, sequenced in a study of blood T cell repertoires in COVID-19. The method was immunoSEQ multiplex PCR; TCRdb's version includes in-frame clones alone and lacks a portion of them. The top ten hold around 3.2% of the sample, which has some 65,000 clones, 65% to 90% seen once. Sequencing used peripheral blood. The origin of the receptors is an elderly man with acute or convalescent COVID-19. CDR3s include the opening cysteine and the closing phenylalanine or tryptophan. The D gene is left open where the match is weak. Clone size is given for some rows only: seen once, a few or many times, or a class if the clone is expanded.

DNA: TGTGCCAGCAGCCCGGGACTCCTAAATCAGCCCCAGCATTTT; CDR3: CASSPGLLNQPQHF; size: NA; J: TRBJ1-5; V: TRBV5-4; D: NA
DNA: TGTGCCATCAGTGAGTCTAGCGGCACAGATACGCAGTATTTT; CDR3: CAISESSGTDTQYF; size: NA; J: TRBJ2-3; V: TRBV10-3; D: NA
DNA: TGTGCCAGCAGCCCCCGGGGAAAACTAGCCTATGAGCAGTTCTTC; CDR3: CASSPRGKLAYEQFF; size: NA; J: TRBJ2-1; V: TRBV9; D: NA
DNA: TGTGCCAGCAGTTTTGCCCAGGGGCGGGGGTATAGCAATCAGCCCCAGCATTTT; CDR3: CASSFAQGRGYSNQPQHF; size: NA; J: TRBJ1-5; V: TRBV27; D: NA
DNA: TGTGCCAGCAGCTTAGAAGGGAGGTTCGGGGGAGCGGCCCTGAACACCGGGGAGCTGTTTTTT; CDR3: CASSLEGRFGGAALNTGELFF; size: NA; J: TRBJ2-2; V: TRBV7-6; D: NA
DNA: TGTGCCAGCAAGGTTACGGGTTACAATGAGCAGTTCTTC; CDR3: CASKVTGYNEQFF; size: NA; J: TRBJ2-1; V: TRBV6-5; D: NA
DNA: TGTGCCAGCAGCTTAGACAGGGCCCAAAATTCACCCCTCCACTTT; CDR3: CASSLDRAQNSPLHF; size: NA; J: TRBJ1-6; V: TRBV7-2; D: NA
DNA: TGCGCCAGCAGCTTGGGGGGGACAGGGGGACCCTACGAGCAGTACTTC; CDR3: CASSLGGTGGPYEQYF; size: NA; J: TRBJ2-7; V: TRBV5-1; D: TRBD1
DNA: TGTGCCAGTAGGAGTACAGGGAATCCCTACAATGAGCAGTTCTTC; CDR3: CASRSTGNPYNEQFF; size: NA; J: TRBJ2-1; V: TRBV19; D: NA
DNA: TGCGCCAGCAGCCGCACGGTAGCGGGGGGCCAAGAGACCCAGTACTTC; CDR3: CASSRTVAGGQETQYF; size: NA; J: TRBJ2-5; V: TRBV5-1; D: TRBD2
DNA: TGTGCCAGCAGCTTATCCTCGGGGCAGGGGGCTGGCTACACCTTC; CDR3: CASSLSSGQGAGYTF; size: few; J: TRBJ1-2; V: TRBV7-8; D: TRBD1
DNA: TGTGCCAGCAGCCAAGAAGGGTCCGGGGCCGGGGGTGGAAACACCATATATTTT; CDR3: CASSQEGSGAGGGNTIYF; size: NA; J: TRBJ1-3; V: TRBV4-2; D: NA
DNA: TGTGCCAGCAGTCGGACAGGGGTGGGGTATGGCTACACCTTC; CDR3: CASSRTGVGYGYTF; size: NA; J: TRBJ1-2; V: TRBV6-5; D: TRBD1
DNA: TGCGCCAGCAGCTTGACGGGAGAGGGGGAGCAGTTCTTC; CDR3: CASSLTGEGEQFF; size: NA; J: TRBJ2-1; V: TRBV5-1; D: NA
DNA: TGTGCCAGCAGTCCGCGGACAGGGGTCAATGAGCAGTTCTTC; CDR3: CASSPRTGVNEQFF; size: NA; J: TRBJ2-1; V: TRBV6-5; D: TRBD1
DNA: TGTGCCAGCAGCCGCGGGGGCGGGACTTACAATGAGCAGTTCTTC; CDR3: CASSRGGGTYNEQFF; size: NA; J: TRBJ2-1; V: TRBV11-3; D: NA
DNA: TGTGCCACCAGCAGAGATCGGGGGTCGGCTGAACTAGCCAAAAACATTCAGTACTTC; CDR3: CATSRDRGSAELAKNIQYF; size: once; J: TRBJ2-4; V: TRBV15; D: NA
DNA: TGTGCCAGCAGCAAAGAATTCTCTAGCGAGCGCTCCCAAGCAGATACGCAGTATTTT; CDR3: CASSKEFSSERSQADTQYF; size: NA; J: TRBJ2-3; V: TRBV21-1; D: NA
DNA: TGTGCCAGCAGTCCCAGCGGGATCGAGTCAGATACGCAGTATTTT; CDR3: CASSPSGIESDTQYF; size: NA; J: TRBJ2-3; V: TRBV6-5; D: TRBD2
DNA: TGTGCCAGCAGTGGCGAGGACTACTCCCTAGAGGACGACAATGAGCAGTTCTTC; CDR3: CASSGEDYSLEDDNEQFF; size: NA; J: TRBJ2-1; V: TRBV6-1; D: NA
DNA: TGTGCCAGTAGTATGCGGACACCTACCAATCAGCCCCAGCATTTT; CDR3: CASSMRTPTNQPQHF; size: NA; J: TRBJ1-5; V: TRBV19; D: NA
DNA: TGTGCCAGCAGTGGCAGCGATAGCAATCAGCCCCAGCATTTT; CDR3: CASSGSDSNQPQHF; size: NA; J: TRBJ1-5; V: TRBV25-1; D: NA
DNA: TGTGCCAGCAGCTTGACAGGGGCTAATTCACCCCTCCACTTT; CDR3: CASSLTGANSPLHF; size: NA; J: TRBJ1-6; V: TRBV5-4; D: TRBD1
DNA: TGTGCCAGCAGCTTAGTCCCTCGCGGGGGGGGGTACAATGAGCAGTTCTTC; CDR3: CASSLVPRGGGYNEQFF; size: NA; J: TRBJ2-1; V: TRBV7-2; D: TRBD2
DNA: TGTGCCAGCAGTCCCCGGGACAGGGTTAGAAAACTGTTTTTT; CDR3: CASSPRDRVRKLFF; size: NA; J: TRBJ1-4; V: TRBV6-5; D: TRBD1
DNA: TGTGCCAGCATCAAAAGGAACAGAATGAACACTGAAGCTTTCTTT; CDR3: CASIKRNRMNTEAFF; size: NA; J: TRBJ1-1; V: TRBV6-5; D: NA
DNA: TGCGCCAGCAGCCAAGTCACAGGGCCAACCTATGGCTACACCTTC; CDR3: CASSQVTGPTYGYTF; size: once; J: TRBJ1-2; V: TRBV4-3; D: NA
DNA: TGTGCCAGCAGCTTGAGGGGAACAGGGCGTGGTGAGACCCAGTACTTC; CDR3: CASSLRGTGRGETQYF; size: once; J: TRBJ2-5; V: TRBV5-6; D: NA
DNA: TGTGCCAGCAGTTTATCGAGGAACACTGAAGCTTTCTTT; CDR3: CASSLSRNTEAFF; size: NA; J: TRBJ1-1; V: TRBV27; D: NA
DNA: TGTGCCAGCAGTGCCAGCGGGAGGAATGAGCAGTTCTTC; CDR3: CASSASGRNEQFF; size: NA; J: TRBJ2-1; V: TRBV6-4; D: TRBD2
DNA: TGTGCCAGCAGTTCGCCGGGACAGGGAGATCAGCCCCAGCATTTT; CDR3: CASSSPGQGDQPQHF; size: NA; J: TRBJ1-5; V: TRBV28; D: TRBD1
DNA: TGTGCCAGCAGCTTAGAAGCCAGGGTATTTGAAGCTTTCTTT; CDR3: CASSLEARVFEAFF; size: NA; J: TRBJ1-1; V: TRBV11-3; D: NA
DNA: TGTGCCAGCAGCTTAGGAGCGGGAGCATACGCCACGCAGTATTTT; CDR3: CASSLGAGAYATQYF; size: NA; J: TRBJ2-3; V: TRBV7-2; D: TRBD2
DNA: TGTGCCAGCAGTGAAGTTCGAGGGGCGGGATTCTACGAGCAGTACTTC; CDR3: CASSEVRGAGFYEQYF; size: NA; J: TRBJ2-7; V: TRBV6-1; D: NA
DNA: TGTGCCAGCAGTCTACGGGAAGGCGCCTACAATGAGCAGTTCTTC; CDR3: CASSLREGAYNEQFF; size: NA; J: TRBJ2-1; V: TRBV9; D: NA
DNA: TGTGCCAGTAGTCCTGTAGCGGGAGGGCCGCTTGAGCAGTTCTTC; CDR3: CASSPVAGGPLEQFF; size: once; J: TRBJ2-1; V: TRBV19; D: TRBD2
DNA: TGTGCCAGCAGTGAATTCGGAGGTGTTGGAAACACCATATATTTT; CDR3: CASSEFGGVGNTIYF; size: few; J: TRBJ1-3; V: TRBV25-1; D: NA